This TCR beta chain was documented in a study of spatial heterogeneity in lung cancer (dated 2019 in TCRdb). The study in broad terms: Beta-chain transcripts were consistently detected in greater numbers than alpha-chain transcripts, which likely reflects a higher abundance of beta-chain transcripts. In the raw uncorrected reads, each unique combination of TCR and UMI appeared more than ten times on average. TCR alpha and beta repertoires were quantitatively compared across multiple tumor regions, matched nontumor lung and blood in non-small cell lung cancer. The study linked features of the TCR repertoire to counts of nonsynonymous mutations, which were determined by whole-exome sequencing of tumor tissue. Both alpha and beta chains were TCR-sequenced in samples taken at surgery, namely 220 tumor regions, around 70 matched nontumor lung samples and about 58 PBMC samples.

Libraries were made using 5' RACE. Reads for this sample came from a NextSeq 500. In the TCR library protocol, a unique molecular identifier was attached to each TCR cDNA molecule so that PCR and sequencing errors could be corrected. The published analysis was carried out like this. TCR identification, UMI-based error correction and CDR3 extraction were performed with Decombinator tools. Expanded TCRs were defined as those above a frequency of 2 per 1,000, corresponding to the top 1% of the tumor frequency distribution. Each repertoire was subsampled 100 times to 5,000 TCRs, after which Renyi diversity was computed with the R vegan package. CDR3 similarity networks were built from amino acid triplet string-kernel similarity, connecting CDR3s with pairwise similarity above 0.82. TCRdb cleaned the public reads at Q25 with fastp, built clones with MiXCR and kept in-frame beta chains. Here each entry gathers all rows of one CDR3 protein and keeps the most common genes and DNA. V and J calls and clone size were set by TCRdb, not the authors. The sample table shows over 50,000 distinct CDR3 sequences, and roughly 6.6% are seen once. The ten largest clones add up to under 15% of the sample.

Regarding this clonotype: No cognate antigen has been identified for it. Per-nucleotide qualities are absent, and no much larger clonotype sits a single base away.

This specimen's time point label, per the study, means: sample taken at primary tumor resection. Donors were approximately 72 patients with early-stage, untreated non-small cell lung cancer from the lung TRACERx cohort. TCR sequencing used whole RNA extracted from tumor and nontumor lung tissue, or from cryopreserved PBMC samples, without cell sorting. Patients were selected for TCR sequencing only if sufficient RNA was available from at least two tumor regions. General findings and caveats noted by the study authors: Ubiquitous expanded tumor TCRs were detected in blood more often at tumor resection than at routine follow-up. Confirming at a functional level the hypothesis that regional TCRs recognize regional mutations was considered to require additional single-cell paired TCR alpha and beta sequencing.

The sequence was obtained from a female donor with early-stage non-small cell lung cancer. Material: PBMCs, obtained at surgery.

The sequence in DNA is TGTGCCAGCCTTGACCCGGCAAAGACGGGCAATCAGCCCCAGCATTTT. This translates into CASLDPAKTGNQPQHF. The chain is encoded by TRBV28 joined to TRBJ1-5, with the identity of the D gene unclear. The junction shows trimming of 8 bases on V and 2 bases on J, plus 19 bases between the germline ends. According to the germline V gene, CDR1 reads MDHEN and CDR2 reads SYDVKM. The CDR3 runs 16 amino acids, cysteine and phenylalanine included. Only the CDR3 DNA is retained, 48 bases long and in frame from the first base.